The 24 T cell receptor beta chains listed next were all sequenced from one sample in a study of cytomegalovirus exposure and HLA in healthy donors. 13 Jbeta primers and 60 Vbeta primers were used for the PCR. Only in-frame clones appear in the TCRdb table, and some are missing; sequencing was by immunoSEQ multiplex PCR. Seen here are 200,000 to 250,000 clones, about 77% observed once, and the top ten hold approximately 0.47%. Sequenced: PBMCs. These receptor sequences come from a boy aged 5 to 17 in good health and CMV-seronegative.

The rearrangement joins TRBV5-1 to TRBJ1-4, with 9 bases lining up with TRBD1. V shed 5 bases and J 6 bases; nucleotides not matched to a gene: 8. Germline assignment: CDR1 SGHRS and CDR2 YFSETQ. CDR3 size: 15 residues. The CDR3 nucleotides read TGCGCCAGCAGTCGGACAGGGGACGGATATGAAAAACTGTTTTTT. Translating it yields CASSRTGDGYEKLFF.

This clone has a handful of counts. The V and J genes are TRBV4-2 and TRBJ1-3, with no clear D. Germline loops: CDR1 LGHNA, CDR2 YNFKEQ. Trimming took 3 bases from V and 4 from J, leaving 16 bases between them. The CDR3 is 16 amino acids. In nucleotides, the CDR3 is TGTGCCAGCAGCCAGAGAGGTCCGACGTCCGGAAACACCATATATTTT. Its protein product is CASSQRGPTSGNTIYF.

The V gene is TRBV23-1, the J gene TRBJ1-5; D is ambiguous. TRBV23-1 counts as an open reading frame of uncertain function. The V gene lost 0 bases and the J gene lost 0 bases, with 12 bases spanning the gap. This CDR3 contains 17 residues. CDR3 sequence reads: CASSQSKYRNSNQPQHF. In DNA, the CDR3 is TGCGCCAGCAGTCAATCCAAGTACAGAAATAGCAATCAGCCCCAGCATTTT.

The chain joins TRBV30 to TRBJ2-5; tentative D call: TRBD1 (6 bases). The assigned J gene may be wrong: the sequence end matches TRBJ2-7 better. In germline, CDR1 is GTSNPN, CDR2 SVGIG (reference sequence). The CDR3 sequence is 14 residues long. The DNA for the CDR3 is TGTGCCTGGACTCCAGGGGTGGGGATCTACGAGCAGTACTTC. Protein sequence: CAWTPGVGIYEQYF.

Turning to this clone: At the DNA level, this CDR3 is encoded by other sequences in the same sample as well. This chain connects TRBV18 to TRBJ1-1, with TRBD1 as a possible D gene (6 bases). Trimming stripped 3 bases from V and 1 base from J, with 9 bases between. Germline CDR1 is KGHSH and CDR2 is LQKENI. The CDR3 is 14 residues long. The CDR3: CASSPLDRNTEAFF. DNA of the CDR3: TGTGCCAGCTCACCCCTGGACAGGAACACTGAAGCTTTCTTT.

V and J are TRBV29-1 and TRBJ2-1; 7 bases are a match to TRBD2. This CDR3 region has 15 residues. Germline V gives CDR1 SQVTM, CDR2 ANQGSEA. V was clipped by 2 bases and J by 4 bases; unmatched bases: 8. CDR3 nucleotide sequence: TGCAGCGTTGAAACGGTGCGGGGGATTTACAATGAGCAGTTCTTC. Translating it yields CSVETVRGIYNEQFF.

This rearrangement joins TRBV5-1 to TRBJ1-1, with D perhaps TRBD1 (5 bases). The CDR3 extends over 15 amino acids. The germline V gene has CDR1 SGHRS and CDR2 YFSETQ. V lost 0 bases to trimming and J lost 1 base, with 10 bases between them. The CDR3 sequence is CASSLGGGTNTEAFF. The CDR3, as DNA: TGCGCCAGCAGCTTGGGGGGAGGGACGAACACTGAAGCTTTCTTT.

This chain joins TRBV29-1 and TRBJ1-1, with TRBD1 matching over 7 bases. This CDR3 is 17 amino acids long. Germline CDR1 is SQVTM and CDR2 is ANQGSEA. After removal of 7 bases from V and 0 bases from J, the junction contained 17 bases not matched to a gene. CDR3 protein: CSASEDRLTGMNTEAFF. CDR3 DNA sequence: TGCAGCGCCTCGGAGGACAGGTTAACAGGGATGAACACTGAAGCTTTCTTT.

This clone was found once. The chain is built from TRBV5-5 and TRBJ1-1, with 8 bases fitting TRBD1. This CDR3 is 15 amino acids long. V was pared by 2 bases and J by 0 bases, with 3 bases of the junction left unmatched. Looked up from germline, CDR1 is SGHKS and CDR2 is YYEKEE (reference sequence). The CDR3 nucleotides read TGTGCCAGCAGCTTACGGACAGGGCTGAACACTGAAGCTTTCTTT. This translates into CASSLRTGLNTEAFF.

The rearrangement joins TRBV19 to TRBJ1-4; D gene uncertain. CDR1 is LNHDA and CDR2 is SQIVND in the germline V gene (reference sequence). The CDR3 loop spans 13 amino acids. Trimming left V 5 bases short and J 4 bases short, with 8 bases between. The CDR3 DNA sequence: TGTGCCAGTAGTGAACAGTATAATGAAAAACTGTTTTTT. Its translation is CASSEQYNEKLFF.

The chain links TRBV6-5 to TRBJ1-3; TRBD1 might be the D (5 bases). Germline V lookup: CDR1 MNHEY, CDR2 SVGAGI. V lost 2 bases to trimming and J lost 1 base, with 6 bases between them. The CDR3 is 14 residues long. Here the CDR3 DNA reads TGTGCCAGCAGTTACGGGGCATCTGGAAACACCATATATTTT. Its translation is CASSYGASGNTIYF.

The V and J genes are TRBV19 and TRBJ2-2; 7 bases are shared with TRBD1. The CDR3 loop spans 14 amino acids. Germline V gives CDR1 LNHDA, CDR2 SQIVND (reference sequence). Trimming cost V 2 bases and J 8 bases; bases outside gene matches: 5. CDR3: CASSIFRGQGELFF. CDR3 DNA sequence: TGTGCCAGTAGTATATTTCGGGGACAGGGGGAGCTGTTTTTT. Full variable domain (remainder filled in from reference TRBV19 and TRBJ2-2): DGGITQSPKYLFRKEGQNVTLSCEQNLNHDAMYWYRQDPGQGLRLIYYSQIVNDFQKGDIAEGYSVSREKKESFPLTVTSAQKNPTAFYLCASSIFRGQGELFFGEGSRLTVL.

V usage is TRBV19 and J usage is TRBJ2-3; D gene unclear. Germline V gene lookup returns CDR1 LNHDA and CDR2 SQIVND (reference sequence). CDR3 length: 12 residues. Trimming took 5 bases from V and 8 from J, leaving 11 bases between them. The CDR3 DNA sequence: TGTGCCAGTAGTGGCCCTGATTTTACGCAGTATTTT. Translation: CASSGPDFTQYF.

V is TRBV5-1 and J is TRBJ2-3; D may be TRBD1 (5 bases). Germline CDR1 SGHRS, CDR2 YFSETQ. V was trimmed by 2 bases and J by 3 bases, leaving 19 bases between them. CDR3 length: 17 amino acids. The CDR3 is CASSLGVDRPLTDTQYF. The CDR3 nucleotides are TGCGCCAGCAGCTTAGGGGTCGATCGACCTCTTACAGATACGCAGTATTTT.

As DNA, the CDR3 is TGCGCCAGCAGCTCTCGGGGTCTGAGGAACACTGAAGCTTTCTTT. Its protein product is CASSSRGLRNTEAFF. The chain recombines TRBV10-1 with TRBJ1-1; D not resolved. V lost 6 bases and J 1 base, leaving 15 bases between the germline ends. The CDR3 runs to 15 residues. Germline V lookup: CDR1 WNHNN, CDR2 SYGVQD (reference sequence).

The rearrangement joins TRBV7-9 to TRBJ1-2; D might be TRBD1 (5 bases). The CDR3 spans 13 residues. Trimming left V 5 bases short and J 5 bases short, with 12 bases between. Germline V CDR1 and CDR2: SEHNR, FQNEAQ (reference sequence). CDR3 nucleotide sequence: TGTGCCAGCAGCCGTGACAGCTCTTATGGCTACACCTTC. Translating gives CASSRDSSYGYTF.

This chain joins TRBV5-1 and TRBJ2-1, with a tentative D call TRBD1 (5 bases). The CDR3 contains 15 residues. Germline CDR1 reads SGHRS; CDR2 reads YFSETQ. Trimming stripped 1 base from V and 10 bases from J, with 18 bases between. The CDR3 DNA follows: TGCGCCAGCAGCTTGCTTCAGGGCGGTCCCGGGGAGCAGTTCTTC. It codes for CASSLLQGGPGEQFF.

This clone turned up a few times. CDR3 DNA: TGTGCCAGCAGCCCCGGACAGGACAGGGCGTATGGCTACACCTTC. Translation gives CASSPGQDRAYGYTF. The chain combines TRBV6-5 with TRBJ1-2, with 8 bases matching TRBD1. J was trimmed by 5 bases and V by 6 bases; bases with no gene match: 11. Germline CDR1 MNHEY, CDR2 SVGAGI. The CDR3 sequence is 15 residues long.

This clone was observed a single time. The chain carries TRBV6-1 and TRBJ2-2, with 8 bases fitting TRBD2. The CDR3 is 15 residues long. The germline CDR1 and CDR2 sequences are MNHNS and SASEGT. V trimming: 4 bases; J trimming: 3 bases; junction bases outside the gene matches: 4. CDR3 region: CASSASGSYTGELFF. CDR3 nucleotide sequence: TGTGCCAGCAGTGCCAGCGGGAGTTACACCGGGGAGCTGTTTTTT.

The rearrangement joins TRBV11-3 to TRBJ1-3; TRBD1 agrees at 11 bases. Trimming took 4 bases from V and 2 from J; bases not matched to a gene: 4. There are 16 residues in the CDR3. Germline V lookup: CDR1 SGHNT, CDR2 YENEEA. CDR3 region: CASSSGQGAPGNTIYF. Here the CDR3 DNA reads TGTGCCAGCAGCTCCGGACAGGGGGCTCCTGGAAACACCATATATTTT.

This clone has only a few counts. This chain links TRBV19 with TRBJ1-2, with D hard to call. V was clipped by 1 base and J by 7 bases, with 13 bases between them. From germline, CDR1 is LNHDA and CDR2 SQIVND (reference sequence). The CDR3 totals 14 residues. CDR3 region: CASSIVSGGGGYTF. The CDR3 DNA follows: TGTGCCAGTAGTATAGTGAGCGGAGGCGGTGGCTACACCTTC.

J is TRBJ1-6 and V is TRBV5-1, with a possible D match to TRBD1 (5 bases). Per germline, CDR1 SGHRS and CDR2 YFSETQ. The CDR3 contains 17 residues. Trimming took off 4 bases at V and 0 bases at J, with 14 bases between the two ends. The CDR3 loop is CASSAGPRSSYNSPLHF. CDR3 DNA sequence: TGCGCCAGCAGCGCGGGACCGCGCAGCTCCTATAATTCACCCCTCCACTTT. Filled out from reference TRBV5-1 and TRBJ1-6, the complete variable domain reads KAGVTQTPRYLIKTRGQQVTLSCSPISGHRSVSWYQQTPGQGLQFLFEYFSETQRNKGNFPGRFSGRQFSNSRSEMNVSTLELGDSALYLCASSAGPRSSYNSPLHFGNGTRLTVT.

This sequence joins TRBV11-1 and TRBJ2-1; the match to TRBD2 covers 14 bases. J gave up 2 bases and V 2 bases, and 8 bases lay outside the gene matches. The V gene's germline CDR1 is SGHAT and CDR2 FQDESV (reference sequence). The CDR3 contains 19 residues. The CDR3 reads CASSLTGLAGGLPYNEQFF. DNA of the CDR3: TGTGCCAGCAGCTTAACCGGACTAGCGGGAGGCCTACCCTACAATGAGCAGTTCTTC. Using reference TRBV11-1 and TRBJ2-1 for the parts outside the CDR3, the full variable domain is EAEVAQSPRYKITEKSQAVAFWCDPISGHATLYWYRQILGQGPELLVQFQDESVVDDSQLPKDRFSAERLKGVDSTLKIQPAELGDSAMYLCASSLTGLAGGLPYNEQFFGPGTRLTVL.

CDR3 sequence (DNA): TGTGCCAGCAGGGTCGCTACGATTACGAAGGGGGCCAACGTCCTGACTTTC. Its translation is CASRVATITKGANVLTF. V usage is TRBV11-3 and J usage is TRBJ2-6, with unresolved D. The CDR3 runs 17 residues. The germline V gene has CDR1 SGHNT and CDR2 YENEEA. The ends were cut back, 6 bases at V and 4 bases at J, with 19 bases in the middle.